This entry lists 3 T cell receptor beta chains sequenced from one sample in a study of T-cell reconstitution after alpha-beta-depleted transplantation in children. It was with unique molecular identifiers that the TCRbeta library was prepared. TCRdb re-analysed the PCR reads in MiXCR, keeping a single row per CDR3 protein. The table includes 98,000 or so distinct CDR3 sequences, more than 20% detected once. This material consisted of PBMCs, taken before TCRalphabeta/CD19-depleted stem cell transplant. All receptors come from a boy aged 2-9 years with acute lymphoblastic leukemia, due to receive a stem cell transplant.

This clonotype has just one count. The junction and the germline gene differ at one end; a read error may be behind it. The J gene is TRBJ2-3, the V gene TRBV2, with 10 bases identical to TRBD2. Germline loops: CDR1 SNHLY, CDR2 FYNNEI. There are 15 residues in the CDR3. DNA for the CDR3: TGTGTCAGCACCCGGACTAGCGGAGGGCGCGATACGCAGTATTTT. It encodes CVSTRTSGGRDTQYF.

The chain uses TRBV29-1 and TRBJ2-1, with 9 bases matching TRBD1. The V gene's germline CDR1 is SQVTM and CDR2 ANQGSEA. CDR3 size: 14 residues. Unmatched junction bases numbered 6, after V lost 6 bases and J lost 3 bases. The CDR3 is CSVTGTGIYNEQFF. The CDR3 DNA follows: TGCAGCGTCACCGGGACAGGGATCTACAATGAGCAGTTCTTC.

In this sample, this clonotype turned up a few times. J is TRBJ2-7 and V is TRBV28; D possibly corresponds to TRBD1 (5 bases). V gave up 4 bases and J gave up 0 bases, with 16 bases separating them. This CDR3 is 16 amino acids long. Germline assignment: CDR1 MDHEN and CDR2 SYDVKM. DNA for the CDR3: TGTGCCAGCAGTTACATATCAGGGTGGAGCTCCTACGAGCAGTACTTC. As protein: CASSYISGWSSYEQYF.